These 28 T cell receptor beta chains originate from one sample sequenced in a study of OX40 agonist ivuxolimab in advanced cancers. The method was immunoSEQ multiplex PCR; TCRdb's version includes in-frame clones alone and lacks a portion of them. This table holds around 35,000 clones, around 81% found once. The material sequenced was CD4+ or CD8+ T cells sorted from blood, taken in a trial of the OX40 agonist ivuxolimab. The origin of the receptors is an adult with an advanced solid tumor such as melanoma, head and neck, liver or kidney cancer.

There are a few counts of this clone. The chain uses TRBV11-2 and TRBJ1-5; TRBD1 agrees at 9 bases. The CDR3 length is 16 residues. Germline CDR1 SGHAT, CDR2 FQNNGV. V lost 5 bases and J lost 3; bases outside the gene matches: 8. The CDR3 sequence: CASSPGQGNTNQPQHF. CDR3 in DNA: TGTGCCAGCAGCCCGGGACAGGGTAATACCAATCAGCCCCAGCATTTT.

This clone was observed a few times. As DNA, the CDR3 is TGTGCCAGCAGTGAATTGGAGGAATTGACCTACACCTTC. This translates into CASSELEELTYTF. The V gene is TRBV25-1, the J gene TRBJ1-2; D is uncertain. This CDR3 region has 13 residues. CDR1 and CDR2 (germline): MGHDK, SYGVNS. V shed 1 base and J shed 10 bases, with 13 bases lying between them.

The rearrangement links TRBV5-1 to TRBJ2-4; the D gene is possibly TRBD1 (5 bases). Germline CDR1 is SGHRS and CDR2 is YFSETQ. The CDR3 loop spans 14 amino acids. V lost 7 bases and J lost 6, with 17 bases in between. The CDR3, as DNA: TGCGCCAGCGCGCTACAGACAGAAGCAAACATTCAGTACTTC. Translated, it gives CASALQTEANIQYF.

The chain links TRBV19 to TRBJ1-1; perhaps TRBD1 as D (5 bases). This CDR3 is 14 amino acids long. The germline V and J ends were trimmed by 10 bases and 1 base, with 16 bases remaining between them. Germline V gene sequence: CDR1 LNHDA, CDR2 SQIVND (reference sequence). The CDR3 DNA reads as TGTGCCACCTTCGCGAGGGGCGGGAACACTGAAGCTTTCTTT. Translated, it gives CATFARGGNTEAFF. The full variable domain, completed using reference TRBV19 and TRBJ1-1, is DGGITQSPKYLFRKEGQNVTLSCEQNLNHDAMYWYRQDPGQGLRLIYYSQIVNDFQKGDIAEGYSVSREKKESFPLTVTSAQKNPTAFYLCATFARGGNTEAFFGQGTRLTVV.

This chain uses TRBV7-2 with TRBJ2-7; 10 bases are a match to TRBD2. This CDR3 is 16 amino acids long. J gave up 7 bases and V 1 base, and 10 bases lay outside the gene matches. CDR1 is SGHTA, CDR2 FQGNSA, per germline. The CDR3 coding sequence is TGTGCCAGCAGCTTAGGGCAGTCTAGCGGGAGAGGAGAGCAGTACTTC. It translates to CASSLGQSSGRGEQYF.

The chain links TRBV6-6 to TRBJ2-5; a weak D match, TRBD1 (5 bases). The ends were cut back, 4 bases at V and 2 bases at J, with 14 bases in the middle. The germline CDR1 and CDR2 sequences are MNHNY and SVGAGI (reference sequence). This CDR3 spans 15 amino acids. CDR3 DNA sequence: TGTGCCAGCAGTTCTGCTAGGGGTGGTCAAGAGACCCAGTACTTC. Protein sequence: CASSSARGGQETQYF.

The chain uses TRBV7-6 and TRBJ1-2; 10 bases agree with TRBD1. Germline values: CDR1 SGHVS, CDR2 FNYEAQ. The CDR3 sequence is 15 residues long. V trimming: 4 bases; J trimming: 8 bases; junction bases outside the gene matches: 10. The CDR3 is CASSSDPGQGWGYTF. Here the CDR3 DNA reads TGTGCCAGCAGCTCCGATCCGGGACAGGGGTGGGGCTACACCTTC.

The V and J genes are TRBV18 and TRBJ2-7; possibly TRBD2 for D (6 bases). Trimming left V 2 bases short and J 5 bases short, with 22 bases between. This CDR3 is 17 amino acids long. Looked up from germline, CDR1 is KGHSH and CDR2 is LQKENI. The CDR3 sequence: CASSPRLGGDSRHEQYF. DNA of the CDR3: TGTGCCAGCTCACCAAGGCTAGGCGGGGACTCGCGGCACGAGCAGTACTTC.

The chain employs TRBV7-2 and TRBJ2-7, with TRBD2 identical over 10 bases. The CDR3 consists of 16 residues. V lost 1 base to trimming and J lost 3 bases; unmatched junction nucleotides: 6. Germline-derived CDR1 and CDR2 are SGHTA and FQGNSA. The CDR3 loop reads CASSLGGLAGVYEQYF. The CDR3 nucleotides read TGTGCCAGCAGCTTAGGTGGGCTAGCGGGAGTCTACGAGCAGTACTTC.

This clone has only a few counts. CDR3: CASSQALPAGGSGDTQYF. The CDR3 nucleotides read TGCGCCAGCAGCCAAGCCCTCCCCGCGGGGGGTTCAGGAGATACGCAGTATTTT. The chain employs TRBV4-3 and TRBJ2-3; TRBD2 matches at 8 bases. Germline CDR1 LGHNA, CDR2 YSLEER. V lost 1 base to trimming and J lost 5 bases; unmatched junction nucleotides: 14. The CDR3 is 18 amino acids.

The V gene is TRBV7-2, the J gene TRBJ1-2; D remains ambiguous. Trimming removed 2 bases from V and 4 bases from J, with 8 bases in between. Germline loops: CDR1 SGHTA, CDR2 FQGNSA. The CDR3 is 13 amino acids. The CDR3, as DNA: TGTGCCAGCAGCTTATTAGAGGTCTATGGCTACACCTTC. Translating it yields CASSLLEVYGYTF.

The rearrangement joins TRBV9 to TRBJ2-3; D is perhaps TRBD2 (7 bases). The CDR3 runs 16 residues. V was clipped by 3 bases and J by 1 base, with 15 bases between them. Germline CDR1 is SGDLS and CDR2 is YYNGEE. CDR3 sequence: CASSASEGGGTDTQYF. The DNA for the CDR3 is TGTGCCAGCAGCGCCTCCGAGGGGGGGGGCACAGATACGCAGTATTTT.

The chain joins TRBV28 to TRBJ2-3; D may be TRBD2 (5 bases). Trimming took 6 bases from V and 1 from J, leaving 14 bases between them. Germline V gives CDR1 MDHEN, CDR2 SYDVKM. This CDR3 region has 15 residues. The CDR3: CASRPFGVGTDTQYF. The DNA of the CDR3 is TGTGCCAGCAGGCCTTTCGGGGTAGGCACAGATACGCAGTATTTT. Full variable domain (remainder filled in from reference TRBV28 and TRBJ2-3): DVKVTQSSRYLVKRTGEKVFLECVQDMDHENMFWYRQDPGLGLRLIYFSYDVKMKEKGDIPEGYSVSREKKERFSLILESASTNQTSMYLCASRPFGVGTDTQYFGPGTRLTVL.

This clone was seen only once. V gene TRBV14 combines with J gene TRBJ1-1; D gene unclear. V dropped 1 base and J dropped 4 bases, with 10 bases sitting between them. The length of the CDR3 is 14 residues. Germline V gene sequence: CDR1 SGHDN, CDR2 FVKESK. The CDR3 DNA sequence: TGTGCCAGCAGCCAAGTTAGCCAGATCACTGAAGCTTTCTTT. This encodes CASSQVSQITEAFF.

The J gene is TRBJ2-5, the V gene TRBV5-1; weak D call: TRBD2 (5 bases). V lost 5 bases and J 0 bases, leaving 14 bases between the germline ends. Germline-derived CDR1 and CDR2 are SGHRS and YFSETQ. The CDR3 is made up of 15 amino acids. The CDR3 bases are TGCGCCAGCAGGTCCACCCCCGGGAACCAAGAGACCCAGTACTTC. Translation: CASRSTPGNQETQYF.

The V gene is TRBV5-1, the J gene TRBJ2-1; D is undetermined. Between the trimmed V and J ends, which lost 4 bases and 12 bases, there was a span of 17 bases. The CDR3 runs 13 residues. Germline-derived CDR1 and CDR2 are SGHRS and YFSETQ. The CDR3 loop reads CASSPDPNLGQFF. CDR3 DNA sequence: TGCGCCAGCAGCCCAGACCCTAACCTAGGGCAGTTCTTC.

The chain combines TRBV10-3 with TRBJ2-3; 13 bases are shared with TRBD2. Germline assignment: CDR1 ENHRY and CDR2 SYGVKD. CDR3 length equals 16 residues. The V and J ends lost 4 bases and 10 bases, in that order; junction bases with no gene match: 11. The CDR3 nucleotides read TGTGCCATCAGTGTGACTAGCGGGGGGCCCCCGTCTTCGCAGTATTTT. The encoded protein is CAISVTSGGPPSSQYF.

The V gene is TRBV15, the J gene TRBJ1-6; D is undetermined. CDR1 LNHNV and CDR2 YYDKDF come from the germline V gene (reference sequence). V was trimmed by 1 base and J by 0 bases, leaving 7 bases between them. There are 16 residues in the CDR3. In DNA, the CDR3 is TGTGCCACCAGCAGAGGTCATAACTCCTATAATTCACCCCTCCACTTT. This encodes CATSRGHNSYNSPLHF.

There are a few counts of this clone. The chain couples TRBV5-4 to TRBJ2-2; D might be TRBD2 (7 bases). CDR1 is SGHNT and CDR2 is YYREEE in the germline V gene (reference sequence). V lost 5 bases and J 3 bases, leaving 17 bases between the germline ends. There are 16 residues in the CDR3. This CDR3 is CASRGGGVVDTGELFF. Written as DNA, the CDR3 is TGTGCCAGCAGGGGAGGGGGAGTCGTCGACACCGGGGAGCTGTTTTTT.

The chain is built from TRBV11-2 and TRBJ2-1, with TRBD2 matching 8 bases. Trimming at V came to 1 base and at J to 4 bases, leaving 0 bases not matched to a gene. The CDR3 has 14 amino acids. Germline V gives CDR1 SGHAT, CDR2 FQNNGV. The CDR3 DNA sequence: TGTGCCAGCAGCTTAGCGGGGGGGTACAATGAGCAGTTCTTC. Protein sequence: CASSLAGGYNEQFF.

The V gene is TRBV4-1, the J gene TRBJ1-1, with D possibly TRBD1 on 5 matching bases. The germline gives CDR1 MGHRA, CDR2 YSYEKL. V was cut by 4 bases and J by 4 bases, with 22 bases left in between. CDR3 size: 17 residues. As DNA, the CDR3 is TGCGCCAGCAGCCCCCGGCGTGGGGGTCCCGAAGGCACTGAAGCTTTCTTT. It translates to CASSPRRGGPEGTEAFF.

The chain recombines TRBV5-4 with TRBJ1-2; D call uncertain. The CDR3 is 15 residues long. Between the trimmed V and J ends, which lost 0 bases and 3 bases, there was a span of 12 bases. The germline V gene encodes CDR1 SGHNT and CDR2 YYREEE (reference sequence). The CDR3 loop reads CASSLGRLQYYGYTF. CDR3 DNA: TGTGCCAGCAGCTTGGGAAGATTACAGTACTATGGCTACACCTTC.

The rearrangement links TRBV4-1 to TRBJ2-1; D unresolved. In germline, CDR1 is MGHRA, CDR2 YSYEKL. This CDR3 comprises 16 residues. Trimming took off 0 bases at V and 8 bases at J, with 17 bases between the two ends. CDR3 amino acids: CASSQEFSNAGDEQFF. CDR3 in DNA: TGCGCCAGCAGCCAAGAGTTTTCCAATGCTGGGGATGAGCAGTTCTTC.

The chain has TRBV7-2 and TRBJ1-2; weak D call: TRBD1 (5 bases). V lost 5 bases and J lost 8, with 18 bases in between. The V gene's germline CDR1 is SGHTA and CDR2 FQGNSA. The CDR3 consists of 14 residues. CDR3 nucleotides: TGTGCCAGCAGCGCCCCCGGGGCGGGCCTGGGCTACACCTTC. Residues: CASSAPGAGLGYTF.

This chain links TRBV5-5 with TRBJ2-7; possibly TRBD2 for D (6 bases). The CDR3 extends over 15 amino acids. Trimming took off 3 bases at V and 0 bases at J, with 13 bases between the two ends. The germline V gene has CDR1 SGHKS and CDR2 YYEKEE (reference sequence). CDR3 protein: CASSSGVGSSYEQYF. The CDR3 region has the DNA TGTGCCAGCAGCTCGGGGGTGGGGAGCTCCTACGAGCAGTACTTC.

The chain combines TRBV4-2 with TRBJ1-1; unclear D gene. The germline V and J ends were trimmed by 1 base and 2 bases, with 8 bases remaining between them. Germline loops: CDR1 LGHNA, CDR2 YNFKEQ. This CDR3 region has 14 residues. The CDR3 loop reads CASSQVVQNTEAFF. The CDR3 coding sequence is TGTGCCAGCAGCCAAGTGGTCCAAAACACTGAAGCTTTCTTT.

The chain has TRBV2 and TRBJ1-6; 9 bases are a match to TRBD1. CDR3 size: 15 residues. V dropped 1 base and J dropped 8; count of bases not matched to a gene: 3. Germline V gene sequence: CDR1 SNHLY, CDR2 FYNNEI. The CDR3 reads CASSEDRGRDSPLHF. CDR3 DNA sequence: TGTGCCAGCAGTGAAGACAGGGGGCGGGATTCACCCCTCCACTTT.

The chain recombines TRBV14 with TRBJ2-6; TRBD2 aligns across 7 bases. Per the germline V gene, CDR1 is SGHDN and CDR2 is FVKESK. The CDR3 is 15 amino acids. After removal of 7 bases from V and 1 base from J, the junction contained 4 bases not matched to a gene. The CDR3 DNA sequence: TGTGCCAGCAAAAGAGCGGGGTCTGGGGCCAACGTCCTGACTTTC. The encoded protein is CASKRAGSGANVLTF. Complete variable domain (other parts from reference TRBV14 and TRBJ2-6): EAGVTQFPSHSVIEKGQTVTLRCDPISGHDNLYWYRRVMGKEIKFLLHFVKESKQDESGMPNNRFLAERTGGTYSTLKVQPAELEDSGVYFCASKRAGSGANVLTFGAGSRLTVL.